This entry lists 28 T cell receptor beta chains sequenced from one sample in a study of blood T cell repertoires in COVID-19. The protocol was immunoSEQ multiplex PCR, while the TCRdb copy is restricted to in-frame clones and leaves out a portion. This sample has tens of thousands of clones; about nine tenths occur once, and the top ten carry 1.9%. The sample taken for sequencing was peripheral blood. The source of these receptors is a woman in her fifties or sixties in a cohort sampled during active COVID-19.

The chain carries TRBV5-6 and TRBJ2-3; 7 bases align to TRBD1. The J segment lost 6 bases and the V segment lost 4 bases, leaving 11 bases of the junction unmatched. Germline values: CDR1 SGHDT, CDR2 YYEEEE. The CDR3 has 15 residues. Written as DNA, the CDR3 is TGTGCCAGCAGCCCGGAAGGGGGCTGGTGGGATACGCAGTATTTT. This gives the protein CASSPEGGWWDTQYF.

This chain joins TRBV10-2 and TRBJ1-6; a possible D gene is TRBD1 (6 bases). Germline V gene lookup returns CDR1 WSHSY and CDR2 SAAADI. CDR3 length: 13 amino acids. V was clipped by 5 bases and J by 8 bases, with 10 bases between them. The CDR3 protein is CASSPRGDSPLHF. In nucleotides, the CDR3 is TGCGCCAGCAGTCCCAGGGGAGATTCACCCCTCCACTTT.

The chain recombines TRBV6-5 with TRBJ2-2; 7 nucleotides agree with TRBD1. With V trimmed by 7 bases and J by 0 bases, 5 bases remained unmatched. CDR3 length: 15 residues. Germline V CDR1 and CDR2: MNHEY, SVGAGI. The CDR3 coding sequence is TGTGCCAGCACCCCCGGGACAGCGAACACCGGGGAGCTGTTTTTT. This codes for CASTPGTANTGELFF.

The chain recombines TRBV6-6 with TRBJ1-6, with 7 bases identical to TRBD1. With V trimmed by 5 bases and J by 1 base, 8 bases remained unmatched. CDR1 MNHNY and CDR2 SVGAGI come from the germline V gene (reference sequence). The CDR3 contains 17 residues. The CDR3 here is CASSPTGRVSYNSPLHF. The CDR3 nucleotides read TGTGCCAGCAGTCCGACAGGGCGGGTTTCCTATAATTCACCCCTCCACTTT.

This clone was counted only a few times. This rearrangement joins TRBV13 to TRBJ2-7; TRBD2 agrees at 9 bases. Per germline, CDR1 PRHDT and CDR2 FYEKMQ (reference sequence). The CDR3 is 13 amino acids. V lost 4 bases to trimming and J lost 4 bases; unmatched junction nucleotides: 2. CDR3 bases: TGTGCCAGCAGCTCTACTAGCGGGTACGAGCAGTACTTC. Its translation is CASSSTSGYEQYF.

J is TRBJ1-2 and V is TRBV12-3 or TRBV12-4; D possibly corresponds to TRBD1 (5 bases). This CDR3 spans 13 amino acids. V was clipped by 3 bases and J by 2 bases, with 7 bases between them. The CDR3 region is CASSFAGNYGYTF. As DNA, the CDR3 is TGTGCCAGCAGTTTTGCAGGGAACTATGGCTACACCTTC.

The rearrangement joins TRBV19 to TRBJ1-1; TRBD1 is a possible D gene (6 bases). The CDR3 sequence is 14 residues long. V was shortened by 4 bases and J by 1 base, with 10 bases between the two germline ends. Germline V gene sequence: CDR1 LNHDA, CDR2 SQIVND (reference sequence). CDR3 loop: CASSKVTGNTEAFF. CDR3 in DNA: TGTGCCAGTAGTAAAGTGACAGGGAACACTGAAGCTTTCTTT. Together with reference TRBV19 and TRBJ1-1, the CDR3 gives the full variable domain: DGGITQSPKYLFRKEGQNVTLSCEQNLNHDAMYWYRQDPGQGLRLIYYSQIVNDFQKGDIAEGYSVSREKKESFPLTVTSAQKNPTAFYLCASSKVTGNTEAFFGQGTRLTVV.

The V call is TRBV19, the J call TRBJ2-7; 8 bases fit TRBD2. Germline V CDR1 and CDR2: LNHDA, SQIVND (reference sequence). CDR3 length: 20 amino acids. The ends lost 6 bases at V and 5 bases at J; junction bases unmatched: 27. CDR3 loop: CASRMLPGSGSISREDEQYF. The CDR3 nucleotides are TGTGCCAGTAGAATGCTCCCTGGCAGCGGGAGTATAAGTCGAGAAGACGAGCAGTACTTC.

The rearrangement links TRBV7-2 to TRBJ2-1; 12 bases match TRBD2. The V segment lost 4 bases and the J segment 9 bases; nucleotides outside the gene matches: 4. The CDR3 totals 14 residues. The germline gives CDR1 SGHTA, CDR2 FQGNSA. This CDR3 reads CASSSTSGRSEQFF. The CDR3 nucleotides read TGTGCCAGCAGCTCAACTAGCGGGAGGTCTGAGCAGTTCTTC.

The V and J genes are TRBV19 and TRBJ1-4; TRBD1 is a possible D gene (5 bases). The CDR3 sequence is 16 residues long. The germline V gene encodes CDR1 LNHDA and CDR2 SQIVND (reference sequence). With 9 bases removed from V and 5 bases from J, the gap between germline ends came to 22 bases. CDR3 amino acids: CASNDRSYGTNEKLFF. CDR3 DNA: TGTGCCAGCAACGACAGAAGCTACGGAACAAATGAAAAACTGTTTTTT.

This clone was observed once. The CDR3 region is CATSDNKDRHHQPQHF. DNA of the CDR3: TGTGCCACCAGTGATAATAAGGACAGGCATCATCAGCCCCAGCATTTT. This sequence joins TRBV24-1 and TRBJ1-5; 7 nucleotides line up with TRBD1. This CDR3 has 16 residues. Germline loops: CDR1 KGHDR, CDR2 SFDVKD. V shed 3 bases, J shed 5 bases, and the junction held 9 bases outside the gene matches.

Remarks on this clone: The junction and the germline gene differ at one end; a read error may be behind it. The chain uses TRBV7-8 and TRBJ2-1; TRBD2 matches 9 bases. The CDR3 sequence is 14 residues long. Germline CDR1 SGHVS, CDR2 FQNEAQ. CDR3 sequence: CASFRGTSYDEQFF. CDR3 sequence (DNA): TGTGCCAGCTTCCGAGGGACTAGCTACGATGAGCAGTTCTTC. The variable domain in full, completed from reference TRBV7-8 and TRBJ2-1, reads GAGVSQSPRYKVAKRGQDVALRCDPISGHVSLFWYQQALGQGPEFLTYFQNEAQLDKSGLPSDRFFAERPEGSVSTLKIQRTQQEDSAVYLCASFRGTSYDEQFFGPGTRLTVL.

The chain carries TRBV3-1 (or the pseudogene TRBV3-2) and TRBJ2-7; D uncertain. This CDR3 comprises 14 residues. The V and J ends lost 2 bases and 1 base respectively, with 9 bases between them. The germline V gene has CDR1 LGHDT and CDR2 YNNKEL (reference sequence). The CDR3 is CASSQQASSYEQYF. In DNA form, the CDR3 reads TGTGCCAGCAGCCAACAAGCGTCGTCCTACGAGCAGTACTTC.

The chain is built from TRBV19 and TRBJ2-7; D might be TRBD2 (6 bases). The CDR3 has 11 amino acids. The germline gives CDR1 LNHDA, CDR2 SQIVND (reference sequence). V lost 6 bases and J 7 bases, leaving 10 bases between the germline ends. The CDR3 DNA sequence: TGTGCCAGTAGAACCGGGAGAGAGCAGTACTTC. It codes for CASRTGREQYF. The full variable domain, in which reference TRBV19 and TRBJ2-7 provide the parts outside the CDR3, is DGGITQSPKYLFRKEGQNVTLSCEQNLNHDAMYWYRQDPGQGLRLIYYSQIVNDFQKGDIAEGYSVSREKKESFPLTVTSAQKNPTAFYLCASRTGREQYFGPGTRLTVT.

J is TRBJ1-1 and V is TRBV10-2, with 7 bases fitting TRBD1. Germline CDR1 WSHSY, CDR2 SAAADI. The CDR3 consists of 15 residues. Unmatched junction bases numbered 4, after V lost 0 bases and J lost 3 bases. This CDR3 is CASSESQGGDTEAFF. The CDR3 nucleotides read TGCGCCAGCAGTGAGTCGCAGGGGGGCGACACTGAAGCTTTCTTT.

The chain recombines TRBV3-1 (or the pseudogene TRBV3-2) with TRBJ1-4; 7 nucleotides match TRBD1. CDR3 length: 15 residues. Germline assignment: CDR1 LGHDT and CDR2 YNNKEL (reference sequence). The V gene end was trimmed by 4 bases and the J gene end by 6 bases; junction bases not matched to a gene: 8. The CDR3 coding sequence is TGTGCCAGCAGCCCTATAGGGGGCATCCATGAAAAACTGTTTTTT. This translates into CASSPIGGIHEKLFF.

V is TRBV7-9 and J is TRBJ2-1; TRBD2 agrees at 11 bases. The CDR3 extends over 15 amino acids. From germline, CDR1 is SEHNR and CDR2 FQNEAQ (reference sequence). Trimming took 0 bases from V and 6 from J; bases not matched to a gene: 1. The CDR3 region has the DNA TGTGCCAGCAGCTTAGCTAGCGGGGGGGCCAATGAGCAGTTCTTC. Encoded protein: CASSLASGGANEQFF. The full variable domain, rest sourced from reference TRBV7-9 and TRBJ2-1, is DTGVSQNPRHKITKRGQNVTFRCDPISEHNRLYWYRQTLGQGPEFLTYFQNEAQLEKSRLLSDRFSAERPKGSFSTLEIQRTEQGDSAMYLCASSLASGGANEQFFGPGTRLTVL.

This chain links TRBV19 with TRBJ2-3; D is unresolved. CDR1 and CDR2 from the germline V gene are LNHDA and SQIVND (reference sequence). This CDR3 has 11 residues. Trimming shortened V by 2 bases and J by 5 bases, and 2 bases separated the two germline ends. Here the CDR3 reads CASSIQDTQYF. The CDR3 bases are TGTGCCAGTAGTATACAAGATACGCAGTATTTT.

CDR3 residues: CASGSPSGSSGRETQYF. The CDR3 bases are TGTGCTAGTGGTTCCCCCAGCGGATCTAGCGGGAGAGAGACCCAGTACTTC. This chain joins TRBV12-5 and TRBJ2-5, with 10 bases aligning to TRBD2. Germline V CDR1 and CDR2: LGHNT, FRNRAP. With 4 bases clipped from V and 4 bases from J, the junction kept 12 bases outside the gene matches. This CDR3 has 17 amino acids.

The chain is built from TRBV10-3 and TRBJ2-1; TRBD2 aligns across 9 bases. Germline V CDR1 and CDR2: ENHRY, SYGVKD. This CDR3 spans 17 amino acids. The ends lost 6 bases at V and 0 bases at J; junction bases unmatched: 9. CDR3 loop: CAIRAFSGSSSYNEQFF. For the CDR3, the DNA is TGTGCCATCAGGGCTTTTAGCGGGAGCAGCTCCTACAATGAGCAGTTCTTC.

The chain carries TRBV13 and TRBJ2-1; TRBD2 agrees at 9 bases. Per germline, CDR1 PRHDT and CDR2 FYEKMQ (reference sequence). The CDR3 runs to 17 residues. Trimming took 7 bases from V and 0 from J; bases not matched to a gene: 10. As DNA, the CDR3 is TGTGCCAGCAATAAAGCGGGCGGGAGGGGCTCCTACAATGAGCAGTTCTTC. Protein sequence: CASNKAGGRGSYNEQFF.

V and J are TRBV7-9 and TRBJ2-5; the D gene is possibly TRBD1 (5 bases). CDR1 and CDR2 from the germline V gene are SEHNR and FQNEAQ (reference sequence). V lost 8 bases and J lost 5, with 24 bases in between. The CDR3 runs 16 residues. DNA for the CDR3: TGTGCCAGCCCCCCCTCTTCCCAGGGCCATTGGGAGACCCAGTACTTC. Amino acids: CASPPSSQGHWETQYF.

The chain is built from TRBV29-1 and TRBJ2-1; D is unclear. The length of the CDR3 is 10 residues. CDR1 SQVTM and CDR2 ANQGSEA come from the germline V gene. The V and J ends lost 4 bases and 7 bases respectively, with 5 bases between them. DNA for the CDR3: TGCAGCGTTGCCGGGAATGAGCAGTTCTTC. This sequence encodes CSVAGNEQFF.

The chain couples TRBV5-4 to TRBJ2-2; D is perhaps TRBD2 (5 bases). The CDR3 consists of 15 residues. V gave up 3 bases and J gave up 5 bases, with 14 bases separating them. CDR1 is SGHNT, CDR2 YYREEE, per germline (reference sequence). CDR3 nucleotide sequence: TGTGCCAGCAGCTCCACTAGAACTGGGACCGGGGAGCTGTTTTTT. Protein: CASSSTRTGTGELFF.

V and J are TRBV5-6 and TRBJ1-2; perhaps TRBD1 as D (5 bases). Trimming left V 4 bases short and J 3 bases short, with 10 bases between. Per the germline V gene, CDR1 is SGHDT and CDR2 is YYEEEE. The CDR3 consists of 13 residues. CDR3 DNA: TGTGCCAGCAGCCTCGGGGGGTACTATGGCTACACCTTC. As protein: CASSLGGYYGYTF.

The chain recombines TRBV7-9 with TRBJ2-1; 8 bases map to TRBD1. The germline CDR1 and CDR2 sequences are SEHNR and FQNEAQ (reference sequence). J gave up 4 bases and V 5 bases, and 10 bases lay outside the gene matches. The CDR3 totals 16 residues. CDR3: CASSPDRALLYNEQFF. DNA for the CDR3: TGTGCCAGCAGCCCGGACAGGGCCCTACTTTACAATGAGCAGTTCTTC. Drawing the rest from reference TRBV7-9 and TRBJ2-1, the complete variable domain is DTGVSQNPRHKITKRGQNVTFRCDPISEHNRLYWYRQTLGQGPEFLTYFQNEAQLEKSRLLSDRFSAERPKGSFSTLEIQRTEQGDSAMYLCASSPDRALLYNEQFFGPGTRLTVL.

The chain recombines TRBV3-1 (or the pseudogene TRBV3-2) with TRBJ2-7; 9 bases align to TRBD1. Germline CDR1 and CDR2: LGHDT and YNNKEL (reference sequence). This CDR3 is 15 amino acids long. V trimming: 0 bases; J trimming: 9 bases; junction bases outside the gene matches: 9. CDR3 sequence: CASSQEGTTGGGQYF. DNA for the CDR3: TGTGCCAGCAGCCAAGAGGGTACGACAGGGGGAGGGCAGTACTTC.

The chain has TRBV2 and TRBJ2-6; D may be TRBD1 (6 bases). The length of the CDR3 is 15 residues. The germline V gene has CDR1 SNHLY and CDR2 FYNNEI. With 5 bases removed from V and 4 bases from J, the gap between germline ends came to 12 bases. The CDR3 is CASSQTGLGANVLTF. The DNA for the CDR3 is TGTGCCAGCAGTCAGACAGGACTGGGGGCCAACGTCCTGACTTTC.